This T cell receptor (beta chain) comes out of a study of blood T cell repertoires in COVID-19. In the original workflow: Amplifying reference gene primers gave estimates of nucleated cell counts. TCRdb's table, derived via immunoSEQ multiplex PCR, lists solely in-frame clones and lacks some. V, J and clone size derive from that table, while D and trimming were established from the DNA sequence. The sample lists a few hundred thousand clones, about 91% occurring once. V lost 0 bases and J 0 bases, leaving 8 bases between the germline ends. CDR1 is SGHDT and CDR2 is YYEEEE in the germline V gene. CDR3 length: 15 amino acids.

The receptor was derived from a young adult with COVID-19, enrolled during active disease. The sample was peripheral blood. The chain combines TRBV5-6 with TRBJ2-3; perhaps TRBD2 as D (5 bases). CDR3 in amino acids: CASSLAGISTDTQYF. CDR3 sequence (DNA): TGTGCCAGCAGCTTGGCCGGGATCAGCACAGATACGCAGTATTTT.